This T cell receptor beta chain was observed in a study of blood T cells in healthy people across ages (dated by TCRdb to about 2015). A note on the overall study: In model experiments, roughly one uniquely barcoded TCR beta cDNA molecule per two T cells was captured by template switching. Using deep sequencing normalized with unique cDNA molecular identifiers, the study measured how TCR beta repertoire diversity changes with age. Four age groups were formed from the donors: young (average approximately 15 years), middle-aged (approximately 42), aged (under 70) and long-lived (more than 75). To avoid experimental bias, donors of different ages were distributed randomly across sequencing lanes. The study analyzed two additional independent replicas of 1 million unique cDNA reads from the same blood draw for two donors, one aged 18 to 29 and one aged 80 or older.

The library was generated by 5' RACE. TCRdb lists the instrument as Illumina HiSeq 2500. A second PCR of roughly 7 to 11 cycles was performed with a sample-barcoded 5' primer and a J-beta primer mix. Each TCR beta cDNA molecule received a unique molecular identifier from a template-switch 5' adaptor carrying 12 random nucleotides. Each sample yielded at least 3 million CDR3-containing paired-end reads. The Mint cDNA synthesis kit, primed by a TRBC-specific oligonucleotide, was used to synthesize first-strand cDNA from all RNA. After uracil-DNA glycosylase treatment, a first 18-cycle PCR used universal primers M1SS and BC2_uni_R on all cDNA. On the authors' methods: Normalization of each sample was performed by random selection of 1 million high-quality reads, each carrying a distinct molecular identifier. Reads with shared molecular identifiers were discarded instead of being binned into consensus sequences. MiTCR, with a Q25 quality threshold and the strictest error-elimination algorithm, was used for CDR3 identification, clonotype clustering and error correction. A nonparametric unseen species model with Euler transformation was used to estimate lower-bound total TCR beta diversity. TCRdb trimmed the raw reads at Q25, called clones with MiXCR and kept productive beta chains. Every entry covers one CDR3 protein and lists the most common genes and DNA from its rows. The V and J calls were determined by TCRdb, not by the authors. The table for this sample lists about 1.6 million distinct CDR3 sequences; about 35% of them were counted only once. The ten largest account for 10% to 12% of the sample.

Donors were 35 to 40 systemically healthy Caucasian individuals from Russia aged roughly 6 to 95 years. Roughly 11 milliliters of peripheral blood were drawn from each donor into EDTA-treated Vacutainer tubes. Ficoll-Paque density-gradient centrifugation was used to isolate PBMCs, with at least 7 million per sample. Trizol reagent was used to extract total RNA from the PBMCs, yielding at least 5.5 micrograms per sample. The percentages of naive CD45RAhigh/CD27high T cells were determined by flow cytometry on a PBMC aliquot from every donor. This clonotype occurred a few times. The specificity of this receptor is unknown. Qualities for individual bases were not recorded, and no much larger clone is one base off. Trimmed from V: 7 bases; trimmed from J: 6 bases; junction bases lacking a gene match: 11. From the germline V gene, CDR1 is MNHEY and CDR2 is SVGEGT. From cysteine to phenylalanine, the CDR3 is 14 amino acids long. The sequence is cut down to CDR3 DNA, 42 bases in frame from base 1.

The investigation overall reported the following: The CMV infection status of donors was not known, potentially confounding age-related changes in expanded clonotypes. Since profiling was done on bulk unsorted PBMCs, naive and antigen-experienced compartments could not be conclusively compared. Total diversity estimates from one million sequenced T cells were considered lower bounds and underestimates. As age increased, observed TCR beta diversity per million T cells dropped in a roughly linear way, and a significant reduction was already evident by age about 40. Observed TCR beta diversity correlated strongly with the percentage of naive T cells measured by flow cytometry. Compared with the aged group, the long-lived group had more naive CD4+ T cells, fewer expanded clones and increased TCR diversity, suggesting age selection.

Sequencing used blood. The TCR sequence derives from a young woman in good health. Rearrangement joined TRBV6-2 or TRBV6-3 to TRBJ1-2, and 7 bases in between align with TRBD1. The sequenced DNA is TGTGCCAGCATCCCGGACAGGCGAGTAAATGGCTACACCTTC. Its coded protein is CASIPDRRVNGYTF.